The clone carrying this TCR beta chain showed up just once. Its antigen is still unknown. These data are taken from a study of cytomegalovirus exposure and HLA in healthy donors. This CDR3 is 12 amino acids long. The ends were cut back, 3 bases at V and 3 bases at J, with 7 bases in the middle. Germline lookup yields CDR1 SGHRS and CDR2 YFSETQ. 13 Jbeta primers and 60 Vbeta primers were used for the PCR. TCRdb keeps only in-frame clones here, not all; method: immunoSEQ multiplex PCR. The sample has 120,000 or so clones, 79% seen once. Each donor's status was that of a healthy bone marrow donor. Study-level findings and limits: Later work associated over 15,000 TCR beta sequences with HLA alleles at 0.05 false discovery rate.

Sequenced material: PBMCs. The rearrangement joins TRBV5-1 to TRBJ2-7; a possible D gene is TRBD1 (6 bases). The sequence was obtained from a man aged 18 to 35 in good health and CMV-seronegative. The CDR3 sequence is CASSSQGYEQYF. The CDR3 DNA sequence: TGCGCCAGCAGCTCACAGGGCTACGAGCAGTACTTC. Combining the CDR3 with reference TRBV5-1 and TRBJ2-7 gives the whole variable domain KAGVTQTPRYLIKTRGQQVTLSCSPISGHRSVSWYQQTPGQGLQFLFEYFSETQRNKGNFPGRFSGRQFSNSRSEMNVSTLELGDSALYLCASSSQGYEQYFGPGTRLTVT.